This T cell receptor (beta chain) was sequenced during a study of blood T cell repertoires in COVID-19. CDR3 length equals 20 residues. Trimming took 2 bases from V and 4 from J, leaving 30 bases between them. The germline CDR1 and CDR2 sequences are KGHSH and LQKENI. This study enrolled people aged about 18 to 90 from 24 US geographic areas. Repertoires were generated with immunoSEQ multiplex PCR, while TCRdb's copy carries only in-frame clones and drops some. The sample includes 250,000 or so clones, roughly 87% seen only once; the top ten take roughly 2.6%. The source of this sequence is a woman in her twenties or thirties with acute COVID-19. Sequenced material: PBMCs or T cells enriched from blood (not recorded which). This chain uses TRBV18 with TRBJ2-7; TRBD2 is a possible D gene (5 bases). CDR3 amino acids: CASSPTSSLGREVDPYEQYF. CDR3 DNA: TGTGCCAGCTCACCAACGTCGTCCCTCGGCCGGGAAGTTGATCCGTACGAGCAGTACTTC.